Below, 6 T cell receptor beta chains from the same sample are listed, as sequenced in a study of CD8 T cells in Susac syndrome. Random hexamers were used to reverse transcribe the RNA input (roughly 0.5 to 1 ug). TCRdb fed the immunoSEQ multiplex PCR reads into MiXCR, producing one record per CDR3 protein. This table holds around 160,000 distinct CDR3 sequences, roughly 94% found once. The sequenced material came from CD4+ T cells from PBMCs. These receptors came from a human donor with multiple sclerosis.

The gene calls are TRBV4-2 and TRBJ2-1, with D possibly being TRBD2 (5 bases). The CDR3 length is 19 residues. The V and J ends lost 2 bases and 0 bases respectively, with 20 bases between them. Germline CDR1 is LGHNA and CDR2 is YNFKEQ. The CDR3 region is CASSQLMPVGVSSYNEQFF. In nucleotides, the CDR3 is TGTGCCAGCAGCCAACTGATGCCAGTCGGGGTCAGCTCCTACAATGAGCAGTTCTTC.

V is TRBV30 and J is TRBJ2-5, with D perhaps TRBD2 (5 bases). Between the trimmed V and J ends, which lost 4 bases and 2 bases, there was a span of 14 bases. This CDR3 has 14 residues. Germline CDR1 reads GTSNPN; CDR2 reads SVGIG (reference sequence). Written as DNA, the CDR3 is TGTGCCTGGACTGGCGGAGGCCATCAAGAGACCCAGTACTTC. It translates to CAWTGGGHQETQYF.

The CDR3, as DNA: TGTGCCAGCAACAGGGCAGGGATGAACACTGAAGCTTTCTTT. Protein: CASNRAGMNTEAFF. The gene calls are TRBV27 and TRBJ1-1; D is perhaps TRBD1 (6 bases). The germline V gene encodes CDR1 MNHEY and CDR2 SMNVEV (reference sequence). The CDR3 consists of 14 residues. Trimming removed 7 bases from V and 0 bases from J, with 12 bases in between.

This sequence joins TRBV6-5 and TRBJ2-4, with D perhaps matching TRBD2 (5 bases). CDR1 and CDR2 (germline): MNHEY, SVGAGI. V shed 0 bases and J shed 4 bases, with 16 bases lying between them. The length of the CDR3 is 17 residues. The CDR3 loop is CASSYSSGFGEKNIQYF. The CDR3 region has the DNA TGTGCCAGCAGTTACTCGAGCGGTTTTGGGGAGAAAAACATTCAGTACTTC.

The chain employs TRBV30 and TRBJ2-5, with D possibly called TRBD1 or TRBD2 (5 bases each). Germline V gene data show CDR1 as GTSNPN and CDR2 as SVGIG (reference sequence). The V gene lost 3 bases and the J gene lost 3 bases, with 14 bases spanning the gap. The CDR3 sequence is 14 residues long. CDR3 amino acids: CAWSPGTQKETQYF. CDR3 coding DNA: TGTGCCTGGAGCCCCGGGACGCAGAAAGAGACCCAGTACTTC.

This clonotype was observed once. V usage is TRBV3-1 and J usage is TRBJ1-3; D remains ambiguous. V dropped 4 bases and J dropped 1 base, with 8 bases sitting between them. Germline V gene lookup returns CDR1 LGHDT and CDR2 YNNKEL (reference sequence). CDR3 length equals 14 residues. Here the CDR3 DNA reads TGTGCCAGCAGCCCCGTGGCTTCTGGAAACACCATATATTTT. This translates into CASSPVASGNTIYF.